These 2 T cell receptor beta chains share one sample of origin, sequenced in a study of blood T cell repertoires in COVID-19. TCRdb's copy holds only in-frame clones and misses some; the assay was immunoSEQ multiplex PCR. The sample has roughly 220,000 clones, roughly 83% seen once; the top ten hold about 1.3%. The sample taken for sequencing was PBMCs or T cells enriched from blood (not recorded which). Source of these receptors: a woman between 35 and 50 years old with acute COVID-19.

Written as DNA, the CDR3 is TGTGCCACCAGTGGAACACAGACAGGGGCCCTGGAGACCCAGTACTTC. Translation gives CATSGTQTGALETQYF. The chain has TRBV24-1 and TRBJ2-5; 8 bases match TRBD1. Germline lookup yields CDR1 KGHDR and CDR2 SFDVKD. CDR3 length: 16 amino acids. With 5 bases clipped from V and 5 bases from J, the junction kept 12 bases outside the gene matches.

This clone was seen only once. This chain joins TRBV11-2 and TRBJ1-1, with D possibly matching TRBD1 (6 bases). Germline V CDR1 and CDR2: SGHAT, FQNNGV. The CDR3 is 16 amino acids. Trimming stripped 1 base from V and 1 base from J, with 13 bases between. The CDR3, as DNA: TGTGCCAGCAGCTTAGTAAGGGGGATGGGGAACACTGAAGCTTTCTTT. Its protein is CASSLVRGMGNTEAFF.